This entry concerns a single T cell receptor (beta chain). These data come from a study of control samples from healthy donors and cancer patients. The method was immunoSEQ multiplex PCR; TCRdb's version includes in-frame clones alone and lacks a portion of them. The table lists 130,000 or so clones, more than 70% of them singletons. Germline CDR1 and CDR2: GTSNPN and SVGIG (reference sequence). This CDR3 region has 14 residues. Trimming removed 1 base from V and 5 bases from J; junction bases left unmatched: 1. The TCR originated in a man over 45 in good health. The rearrangement links TRBV30 to TRBJ1-6; 8 nucleotides match TRBD1. Sequences were obtained from blood. The CDR3 reads CAWSAGQDNSPLHF. In DNA, the CDR3 is TGTGCCTGGAGTGCGGGACAGGATAATTCACCCCTCCACTTT. Variable domain in full (rest from reference TRBV30 and TRBJ1-6): SQTIHQWPATLVQPVGSPLSLECTVEGTSNPNLYWYRQAAGRGLQLLFYSVGIGQISSEVPQNLSASRPQDRQFILSSKKLLLSDSGFYLCAWSAGQDNSPLHFGNGTRLTVT.